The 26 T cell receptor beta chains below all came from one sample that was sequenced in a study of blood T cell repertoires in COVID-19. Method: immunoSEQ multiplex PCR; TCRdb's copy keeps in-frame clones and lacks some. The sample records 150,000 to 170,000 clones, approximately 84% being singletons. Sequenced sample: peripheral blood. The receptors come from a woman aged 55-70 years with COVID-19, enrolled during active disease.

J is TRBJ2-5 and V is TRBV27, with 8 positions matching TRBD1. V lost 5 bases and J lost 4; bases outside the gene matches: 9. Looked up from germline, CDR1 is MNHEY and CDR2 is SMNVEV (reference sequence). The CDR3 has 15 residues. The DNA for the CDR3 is TGTGCCAGCAGTGGCCGGGACAGGAGCCCAGAGACCCAGTACTTC. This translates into CASSGRDRSPETQYF.

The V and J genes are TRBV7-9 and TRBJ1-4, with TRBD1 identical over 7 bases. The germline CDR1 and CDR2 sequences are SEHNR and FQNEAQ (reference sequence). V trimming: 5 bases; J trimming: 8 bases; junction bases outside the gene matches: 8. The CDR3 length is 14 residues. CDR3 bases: TGTGCCAGCAGCCCGACAGGGTTTGGAGAAAAACTGTTTTTT. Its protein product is CASSPTGFGEKLFF.

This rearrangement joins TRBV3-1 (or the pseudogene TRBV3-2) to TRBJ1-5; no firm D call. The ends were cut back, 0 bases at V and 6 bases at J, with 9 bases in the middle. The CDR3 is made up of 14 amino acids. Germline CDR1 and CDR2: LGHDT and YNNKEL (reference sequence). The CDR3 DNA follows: TGTGCCAGCAGCCAAGATAGCGGGTTTCAGCCCCAGCATTTT. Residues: CASSQDSGFQPQHF.

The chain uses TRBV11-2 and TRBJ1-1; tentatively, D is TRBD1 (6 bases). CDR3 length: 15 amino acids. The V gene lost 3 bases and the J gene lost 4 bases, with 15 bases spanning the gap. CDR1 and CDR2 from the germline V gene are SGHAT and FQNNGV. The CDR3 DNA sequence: TGTGCCAGCAGCTTCCTTAGACAGGTTGCCACTGAAGCTTTCTTT. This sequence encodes CASSFLRQVATEAFF.

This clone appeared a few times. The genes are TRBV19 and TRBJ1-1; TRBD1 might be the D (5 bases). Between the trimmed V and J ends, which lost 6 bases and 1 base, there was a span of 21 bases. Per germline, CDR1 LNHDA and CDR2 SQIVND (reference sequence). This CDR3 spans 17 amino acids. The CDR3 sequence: CASRSPGGINQNTEAFF. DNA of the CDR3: TGTGCCAGTAGGTCCCCCGGGGGAATTAATCAGAACACTGAAGCTTTCTTT.

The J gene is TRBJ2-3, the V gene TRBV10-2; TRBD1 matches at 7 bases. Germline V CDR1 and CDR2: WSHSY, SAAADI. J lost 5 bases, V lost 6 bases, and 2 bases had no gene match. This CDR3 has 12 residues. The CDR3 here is CASSPGGDTQYF. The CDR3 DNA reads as TGCGCCAGCAGCCCAGGGGGAGATACGCAGTATTTT.

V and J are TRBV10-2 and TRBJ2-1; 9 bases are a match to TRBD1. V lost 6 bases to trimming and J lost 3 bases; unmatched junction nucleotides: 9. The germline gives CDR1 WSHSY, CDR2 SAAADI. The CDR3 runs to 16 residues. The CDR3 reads CASSPTGTGSYNEQFF. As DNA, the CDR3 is TGCGCCAGCAGCCCCACCGGGACAGGGAGCTACAATGAGCAGTTCTTC.

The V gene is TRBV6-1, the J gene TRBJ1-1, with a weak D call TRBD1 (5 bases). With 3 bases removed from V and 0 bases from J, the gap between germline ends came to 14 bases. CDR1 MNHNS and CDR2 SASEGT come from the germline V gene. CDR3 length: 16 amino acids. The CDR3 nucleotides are TGTGCCAGCAGTGATCGGGGGGGACGGATGAACACTGAAGCTTTCTTT. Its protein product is CASSDRGGRMNTEAFF.

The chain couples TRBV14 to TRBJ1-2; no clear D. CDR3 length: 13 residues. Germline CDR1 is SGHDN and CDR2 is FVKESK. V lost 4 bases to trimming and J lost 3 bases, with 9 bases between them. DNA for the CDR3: TGTGCCAGCAGCCCACAGTCCTACTATGGCTACACCTTC. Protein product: CASSPQSYYGYTF. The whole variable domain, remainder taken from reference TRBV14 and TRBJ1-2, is EAGVTQFPSHSVIEKGQTVTLRCDPISGHDNLYWYRRVMGKEIKFLLHFVKESKQDESGMPNNRFLAERTGGTYSTLKVQPAELEDSGVYFCASSPQSYYGYTFGSGTRLTVV.

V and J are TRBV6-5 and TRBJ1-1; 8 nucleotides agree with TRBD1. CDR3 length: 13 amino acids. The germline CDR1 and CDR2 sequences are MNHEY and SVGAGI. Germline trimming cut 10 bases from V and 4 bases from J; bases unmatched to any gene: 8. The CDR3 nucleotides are TGTGCCACCGTGGACAGGGCGAGCACTGAAGCTTTCTTT. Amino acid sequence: CATVDRASTEAFF.

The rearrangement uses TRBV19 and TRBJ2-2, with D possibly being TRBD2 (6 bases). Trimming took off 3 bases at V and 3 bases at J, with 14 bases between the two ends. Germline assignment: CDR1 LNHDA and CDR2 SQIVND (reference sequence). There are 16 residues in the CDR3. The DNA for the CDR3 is TGTGCCAGTAGTATCTGGGGCAGGGAGGACACCGGGGAGCTGTTTTTT. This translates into CASSIWGREDTGELFF.

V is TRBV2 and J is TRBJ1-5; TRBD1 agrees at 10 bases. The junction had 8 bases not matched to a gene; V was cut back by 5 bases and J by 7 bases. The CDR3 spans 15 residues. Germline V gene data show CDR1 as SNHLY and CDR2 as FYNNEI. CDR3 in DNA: TGTGCCAGCAGTCCCGGGACAGGGGTTAACCAGCCCCAGCATTTT. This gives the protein CASSPGTGVNQPQHF.

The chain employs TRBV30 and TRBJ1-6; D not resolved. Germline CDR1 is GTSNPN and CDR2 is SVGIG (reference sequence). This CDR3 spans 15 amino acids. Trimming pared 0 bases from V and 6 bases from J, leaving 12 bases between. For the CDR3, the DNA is TGTGCCTGGAGTGTAGCCCGGAGGTCTAATTCACCCCTCCACTTT. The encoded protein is CAWSVARRSNSPLHF.

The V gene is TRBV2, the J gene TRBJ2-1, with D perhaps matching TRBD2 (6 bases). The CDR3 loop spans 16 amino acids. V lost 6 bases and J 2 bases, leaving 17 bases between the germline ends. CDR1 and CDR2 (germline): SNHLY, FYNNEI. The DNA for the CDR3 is TGTGCCAGCAGACCCGGAGGGAGCTTCGCCTACAATGAGCAGTTCTTC. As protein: CASRPGGSFAYNEQFF.

CDR3 amino acids: CASKRGQGFGYTF. CDR3 nucleotide sequence: TGTGCCAGCAAGCGGGGACAGGGGTTTGGCTACACCTTC. This chain uses TRBV19 with TRBJ1-2, with 10 nucleotides matching TRBD1. There are 13 residues in the CDR3. The V gene end was trimmed by 9 bases and the J gene end by 7 bases; junction bases not matched to a gene: 8. CDR1 and CDR2 (germline): LNHDA, SQIVND (reference sequence).

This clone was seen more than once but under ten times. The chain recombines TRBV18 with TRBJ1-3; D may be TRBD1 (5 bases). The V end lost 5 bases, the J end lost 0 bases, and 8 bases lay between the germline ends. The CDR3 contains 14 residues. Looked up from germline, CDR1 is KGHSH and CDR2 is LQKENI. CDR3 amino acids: CASSTTGSGNTIYF. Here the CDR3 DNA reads TGTGCCAGCTCAACTACAGGCTCTGGAAACACCATATATTTT. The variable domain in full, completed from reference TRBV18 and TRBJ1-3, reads NAGVMQNPRHLVRRRGQEARLRCSPMKGHSHVYWYRQLPEEGLKFMVYLQKENIIDESGMPKERFSAEFPKEGPSILRIQQVVRGDSAAYFCASSTTGSGNTIYFGEGSWLTVV.

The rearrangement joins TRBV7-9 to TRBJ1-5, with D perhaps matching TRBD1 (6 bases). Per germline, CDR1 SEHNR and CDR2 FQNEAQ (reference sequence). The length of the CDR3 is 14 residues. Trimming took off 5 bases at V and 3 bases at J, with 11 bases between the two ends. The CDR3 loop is CASSRTGPNQPQHF. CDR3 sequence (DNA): TGTGCCAGCAGCAGAACAGGGCCCAATCAGCCCCAGCATTTT.

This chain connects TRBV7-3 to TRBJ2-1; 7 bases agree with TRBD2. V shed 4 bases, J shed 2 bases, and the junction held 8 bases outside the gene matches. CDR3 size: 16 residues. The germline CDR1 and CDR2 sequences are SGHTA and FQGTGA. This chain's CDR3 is CASSSGRSGAYNEQFF. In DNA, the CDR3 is TGTGCCAGCAGCTCCGGCCGAAGCGGGGCCTACAATGAGCAGTTCTTC. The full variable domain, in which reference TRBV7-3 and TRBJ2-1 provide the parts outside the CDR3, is GAGVSQTPSNKVTEKGKYVELRCDPISGHTALYWYRQSLGQGPEFLIYFQGTGAADDSGLPNDRFFAVRPEGSVSTLKIQRTERGDSAVYLCASSSGRSGAYNEQFFGPGTRLTVL.

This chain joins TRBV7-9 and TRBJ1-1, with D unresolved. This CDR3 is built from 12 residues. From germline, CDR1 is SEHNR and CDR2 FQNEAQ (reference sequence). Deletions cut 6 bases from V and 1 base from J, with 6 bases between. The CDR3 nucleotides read TGTGCCAGCAGGAGAAGGAACACTGAAGCTTTCTTT. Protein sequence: CASRRRNTEAFF.

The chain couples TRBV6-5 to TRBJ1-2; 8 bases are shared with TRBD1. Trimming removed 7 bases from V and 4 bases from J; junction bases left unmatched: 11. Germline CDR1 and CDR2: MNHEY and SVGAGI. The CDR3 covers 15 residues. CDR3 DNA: TGTGCCAGCATTCCCAGGACAGGGTCCATCTATGGCTACACCTTC. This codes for CASIPRTGSIYGYTF.

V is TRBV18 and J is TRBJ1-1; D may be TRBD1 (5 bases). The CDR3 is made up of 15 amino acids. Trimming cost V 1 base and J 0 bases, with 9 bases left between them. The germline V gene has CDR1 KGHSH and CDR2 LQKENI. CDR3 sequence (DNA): TGTGCCAGCTCACCACTGGGGCAGTTGAACACTGAAGCTTTCTTT. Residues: CASSPLGQLNTEAFF.

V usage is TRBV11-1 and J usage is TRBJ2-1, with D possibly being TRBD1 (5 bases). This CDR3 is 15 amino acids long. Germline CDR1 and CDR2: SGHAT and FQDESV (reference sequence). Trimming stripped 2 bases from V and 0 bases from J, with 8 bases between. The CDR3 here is CASSLRQNSYNEQFF. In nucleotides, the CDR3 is TGTGCCAGCAGCTTAAGACAGAACTCCTACAATGAGCAGTTCTTC.

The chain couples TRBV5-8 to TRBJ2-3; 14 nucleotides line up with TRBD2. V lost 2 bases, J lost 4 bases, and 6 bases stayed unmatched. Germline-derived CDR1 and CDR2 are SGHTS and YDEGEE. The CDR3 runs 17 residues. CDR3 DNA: TGTGCCAGCAGCTTTGGGACTAGCGGGAGTCTTGCAGATACGCAGTATTTT. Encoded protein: CASSFGTSGSLADTQYF.

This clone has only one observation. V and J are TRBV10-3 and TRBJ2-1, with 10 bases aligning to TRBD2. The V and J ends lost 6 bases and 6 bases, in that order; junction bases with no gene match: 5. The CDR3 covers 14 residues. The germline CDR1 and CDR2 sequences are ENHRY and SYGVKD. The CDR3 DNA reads TGTGCCATCAGAGGGGCTAGCGGGGGCAATGAGCAGTTCTTC. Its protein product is CAIRGASGGNEQFF.

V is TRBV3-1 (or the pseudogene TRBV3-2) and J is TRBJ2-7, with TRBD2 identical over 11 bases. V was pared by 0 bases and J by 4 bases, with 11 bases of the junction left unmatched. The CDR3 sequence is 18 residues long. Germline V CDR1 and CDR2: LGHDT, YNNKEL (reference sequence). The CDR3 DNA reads TGTGCCAGCAGCCAAGATCGAGGTAGCGGGAGGGCCGGGTACGAGCAGTACTTC. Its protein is CASSQDRGSGRAGYEQYF.

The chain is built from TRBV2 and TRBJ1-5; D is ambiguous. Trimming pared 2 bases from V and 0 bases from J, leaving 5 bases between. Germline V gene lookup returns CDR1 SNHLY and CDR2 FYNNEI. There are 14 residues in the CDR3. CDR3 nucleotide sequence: TGTGCCAGCAGTGAACAGTATAGCAATCAGCCCCAGCATTTT. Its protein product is CASSEQYSNQPQHF.